Shown below are 15 T cell receptor beta chains from a single sample sequenced in a study of regulatory T cells in long-lasting Graves disease (dated by TCRdb to the early 2020s). The time point label on this specimen signifies: newly diagnosed GD, antithyroid drugs for less than 3 months. For both TCR sequencing and RNA sequencing, RNA was extracted from PBMCs in TRIzol. Library prep was done by multiplex PCR. Sequenced on an Illumina HiSeq 4000. TCR beta libraries were built with iRepertoire HTBI primers and Arm-PCR amplification of CDR3 regions. The public sequencing data were trimmed at Q25 with fastp and processed into clonotypes with MiXCR by TCRdb, which kept only in-frame beta chains. Each CDR3 protein gets just one entry, which takes the most common genes and DNA from the rows behind it. In all, the sample holds 580,000 or so distinct CDR3 sequences, and about 16% of those were seen once. Approximately 12% of the sample rests with the top ten.

The data were also submitted as part of a second study, on T cells in Graves' hyperthyroidism and ophthalmopathy.

Material: peripheral blood mononuclear cells (PBMCs), obtained at new diagnosis, from a patient treated with antithyroid drugs. These receptors came from a man in his late teens or twenties with Graves disease. Donor details come from another sample of the same person, matched by shared clones.

The rearrangement uses TRBV27 and TRBJ2-1; the match to TRBD2 covers 8 bases. In germline, CDR1 is MNHEY, CDR2 SMNVEV (reference sequence). This CDR3 region has 15 residues. Unmatched junction bases numbered 8, after V lost 3 bases and J lost 7 bases. The CDR3 DNA follows: TGTGCCAGCAGTTTCTTTATAGCGGGAACGAATGAGCAGTTCTTC. As protein: CASSFFIAGTNEQFF.

This chain uses TRBV2 with TRBJ2-1; D gene unclear. The CDR3 length is 14 residues. Germline V gene lookup returns CDR1 SNHLY and CDR2 FYNNEI. Trimming took 4 bases from V and 2 from J, leaving 9 bases between them. CDR3 bases: TGTGCCAGCAGTGCACTATATCCCTACAATGAGCAGTTCTTC. Translated: CASSALYPYNEQFF.

This clonotype was recorded at least ten times. V gene TRBV20-1 combines with J gene TRBJ1-1; D uncertain. The CDR3 has 15 amino acids. The germline V gene has CDR1 DFQATT and CDR2 SNEGSKA (reference sequence). Trimming took 3 bases from V and 0 from J, leaving 14 bases between them. CDR3 coding DNA: TGCAGTGCTAGTACTCGGAGCAATTTGAACACTGAAGCTTTCTTT. Encoded protein: CSASTRSNLNTEAFF.

The chain employs TRBV9 and TRBJ2-1; perhaps TRBD2 as D (5 bases). The germline V gene has CDR1 SGDLS and CDR2 YYNGEE. V lost 4 bases and J 10 bases, leaving 15 bases between the germline ends. The CDR3 has 13 residues. As DNA, the CDR3 is TGTGCCAGCAGCCCAAGCCGGGGAGTGGAGCAGTTCTTC. Translation gives CASSPSRGVEQFF.

A word on this clonotype: Being one base from a much bigger clone, this may be a read error. The chain recombines TRBV6-1 with TRBJ1-1, with unresolved D. The germline V gene encodes CDR1 MNHNS and CDR2 SASEGT. The CDR3 consists of 15 residues. The CDR3 DNA reads as TGTGCCAGCAGTGAATTCGACGTTCGGAACACTGAAGCTCTCTTT. Translating it yields CASSEFDVRNTEALF.

This clonotype showed up many times. The chain combines TRBV6-1 with TRBJ2-5; 8 bases fit TRBD1. The CDR3 totals 16 residues. J lost 4 bases, V lost 6 bases, and 13 bases had no gene match. Per the germline V gene, CDR1 is MNHNS and CDR2 is SASEGT. The CDR3 loop is CASRTQPGGLGETQYF. CDR3 DNA sequence: TGTGCCAGCAGGACCCAACCAGGGGGCCTCGGAGAGACCCAGTACTTC.

This clonotype occurred a few times. The chain combines TRBV13 with TRBJ2-7, with 11 nucleotides matching TRBD1. The CDR3 has 15 amino acids. The trim removed 5 bases at V and 3 bases at J, leaving 6 bases unmatched. CDR1 is PRHDT and CDR2 is FYEKMQ in the germline V gene (reference sequence). In DNA form, the CDR3 reads TGTGCCAGCAGCGGATCCGGGACAGGGGGCTACGAGCAGTACTTC. It translates to CASSGSGTGGYEQYF.

This clonotype was recorded at least ten times. The chain is built from TRBV11-2 and TRBJ2-7; TRBD2 matches at 8 bases. V shed 5 bases, J shed 10 bases, and the junction held 16 bases outside the gene matches. Per germline, CDR1 SGHAT and CDR2 FQNNGV. CDR3 length equals 15 residues. The CDR3 loop reads CASSRMTSASTDQYF. The CDR3 DNA is TGTGCCAGCAGCCGGATGACTAGCGCGAGTACTGATCAGTACTTC.

The chain is built from TRBV20-1 and TRBJ2-2; D is ambiguous. V was clipped by 3 bases and J by 2 bases, with 10 bases between them. Germline V gives CDR1 DFQATT, CDR2 SNEGSKA (reference sequence). This CDR3 is 14 amino acids long. CDR3 DNA sequence: TGCAGTGCTAGTCCGAACAGCAACACCGGGGAGCTGTTTTTT. It encodes CSASPNSNTGELFF.

The chain employs TRBV6-1 and TRBJ1-5; D gene ambiguous. V shed 0 bases and J shed 7 bases, with 16 bases lying between them. CDR1 and CDR2 from the germline V gene are MNHNS and SASEGT. This CDR3 has 16 amino acids. The CDR3 here is CASSEARAQVGQPQHF. As DNA, the CDR3 is TGTGCCAGCAGTGAAGCTCGGGCCCAGGTAGGGCAGCCCCAGCATTTT.

Notes on this clonotype: The CDR3 end shows no conserved phenylalanine or tryptophan, and so a read error is likely. This chain uses TRBV6-2 or TRBV6-3 with TRBJ1-1; the match to TRBD1 covers 8 bases. V was pared by 2 bases and J by 7 bases, with 3 bases of the junction left unmatched. The CDR3 loop spans 13 amino acids. Germline assignment: CDR1 MNHEY and CDR2 SVGEGT. CDR3 sequence reads: CASSYRTGSEAFS. In DNA form, the CDR3 reads TGTGCCAGCAGTTACAGGACAGGGAGTGAAGCTTTCTCT.

This clonotype occurred many times. The chain carries TRBV27 and TRBJ1-5; no clear D. V was trimmed by 3 bases and J by 7 bases, leaving 16 bases between them. The CDR3 is made up of 15 amino acids. Germline CDR1 and CDR2: MNHEY and SMNVEV (reference sequence). Here the CDR3 DNA reads TGTGCCAGCAGTTTCGTTGCCGGAGTAGAGCAGCCCCAGCATTTT. Translation gives CASSFVAGVEQPQHF.

This sequence joins TRBV20-1 and TRBJ2-7, with 8 positions matching TRBD1. This CDR3 has 13 residues. With 5 bases clipped from V and 2 bases from J, the junction kept 5 bases outside the gene matches. Per the germline V gene, CDR1 is DFQATT and CDR2 is SNEGSKA (reference sequence). CDR3 nucleotide sequence: TGCAGTGCTCGGTTGGACAGGGCCTACGAGCAGTACTTC. This translates into CSARLDRAYEQYF.

The table lists this clonotype with many counts. The genes are TRBV25-1 and TRBJ2-7, with 9 bases lining up with TRBD2. Germline V gene sequence: CDR1 MGHDK, CDR2 SYGVNS. The CDR3 sequence is 17 residues long. The ends lost 6 bases at V and 3 bases at J; junction bases unmatched: 15. The CDR3 DNA sequence: TGTGCCAGCAGACCTAGTTCGTCTAGCGGGATGATCTACGAGCAGTACTTC. It translates to CASRPSSSSGMIYEQYF.

The sample holds many counts of this clonotype. J is TRBJ1-6 and V is TRBV12-3 or TRBV12-4; 8 positions agree with TRBD1. The CDR3 covers 13 residues. The V and J ends lost 5 bases and 10 bases, in that order; junction bases with no gene match: 4. The CDR3 DNA reads as TGTGCCAGCAGTGGACAGGGTAACTCACCCCTCCACTTT. This sequence encodes CASSGQGNSPLHF.